This TCR beta chain was identified during a study of HIV-infected patients and healthy controls. Study context: Most of the sixteen became undetectable by the second bleed, and all after another year of therapy. General study results and limits: Healthy control repertoires had roughly threefold more distinct CDR3s than untreated HIV+ repertoires, and higher Shannon diversity. HIV-infected patients shared fewer CDR3 sequences between individuals than healthy controls.

Alpha and beta constant-region primers primed reverse transcription of around 550 ng RNA. Each of the alpha and beta chains got its own library through chain-specific third strand synthesis with indices. The SP2 site served as the priming point for second strand synthesis. TCRdb processed the 5' RACE reads anew with MiXCR; each CDR3 protein has one entry. This repertoire shows some 14,000 distinct CDR3 sequences, more than 10% found once; its top ten account for 35% to 50%. This clonotype was seen repeatedly, ten times or more. As yet, its antigen is unknown. Antiretroviral therapy had run roughly three months, about 14 weeks, before follow-up blood collection. The repertoire came from unfractionated whole blood and reflected all unsorted peripheral T cells. The J segment lost 2 bases and the V segment lost 7 bases, leaving 7 bases of the junction unmatched. This CDR3 has 16 residues.

The source is an adult with HIV infection. The donor label of this sample is uncertain. V gene TRBV12-3 or TRBV12-4 combines with J gene TRBJ2-1; 11 positions agree with TRBD2. The sample consisted of blood, taken during antiretroviral therapy. This chain's CDR3 is CASTRRGLAAYNEQFF. For the CDR3, the DNA is TGTGCCAGCACTCGGCGGGGACTAGCGGCCTACAATGAGCAGTTCTTC.